This is a list of T cell receptor beta chains from one sample in a study of T cell responses to AZD1222 COVID-19 vaccine. Some clones are missing from TCRdb's copy, which holds only in-frame ones; the method was immunoSEQ multiplex PCR. Here the sample spans around 100,000 clones, less than 90% being singletons. The material was peripheral blood, obtained on day 0 of AZD1222 vaccination. These receptors originate from an adult in good health. The CDR3 runs from the conserved cysteine through the conserved F or W. A D gene is named only where the DNA matches it firmly. Clone size, where shown, is once, few, many, or a class for clones that have expanded.

J gene | clone size | V gene | D gene | CDR3 protein | CDR3 DNA
TRBJ1-6 | few | TRBV7-3 | TRBD1 | CASSLGQINNSPLHF | TGTGCCAGCAGCTTGGGACAGATCAATAATTCACCCCTCCACTTT
TRBJ2-7 | few | TRBV27 | TRBD2 | CASSPGTSGRAAYF | TGTGCCAGCAGCCCCGGGACTAGCGGGAGGGCTGCGTACTTC
TRBJ1-2 | NA | TRBV6-1 | NA | CASSEARGGYTF | TGTGCCAGCAGTGAAGCTCGAGGTGGCTACACCTTC
TRBJ1-5 | few | TRBV5-8 | NA | CASSFSTENNQPQHF | TGTGCCAGCAGCTTTTCGACCGAGAACAATCAGCCCCAGCATTTT
TRBJ1-5 | NA | TRBV30 | TRBD1 | CAWSGTGGQPQHF | TGTGCCTGGAGTGGGACAGGGGGTCAGCCCCAGCATTTT
TRBJ2-3 | NA | TRBV2 | NA | CASSRTEGTDTQYF | TGTGCCAGCTCCAGGACAGAGGGCACAGATACGCAGTATTTT
TRBJ1-1 | NA | TRBV19 | NA | CASRQSWGSTEAFF | TGTGCCAGTCGGCAATCGTGGGGAAGCACTGAAGCTTTCTTT
TRBJ1-1 | NA | TRBV6-2/TRBV6-3 | TRBD1 | CASSYQGAGEAFF | TGTGCCAGCAGTTACCAGGGGGCCGGGGAAGCTTTCTTT
TRBJ1-1 | NA | TRBV4-2 | TRBD1 | CASSPGQMNTEAFF | TGTGCCAGCAGCCCGGGACAGATGAACACTGAAGCTTTCTTT
TRBJ2-5 | NA | TRBV9 | NA | CASSTQGGLQETQYF | TGTGCCAGCAGCACCCAGGGGGGCTTACAAGAGACCCAGTACTTC
TRBJ1-5 | few | TRBV7-2 | TRBD1 | CASSFNQGDQPQHF | TGTGCCAGCAGCTTTAACCAGGGGGATCAGCCCCAGCATTTT
TRBJ1-4 | NA | TRBV30 | TRBD1 | CAWSPGTGGPGEKLFF | TGTGCCTGGTCTCCCGGGACAGGGGGTCCCGGTGAAAAACTGTTTTTT
TRBJ2-3 | NA | TRBV3-1/TRBV3-2 | TRBD2 | CASSQDSGLATDTQYF | TGTGCCAGCAGCCAAGATTCGGGACTAGCAACAGATACGCAGTATTTT
TRBJ2-2 | NA | TRBV9 | TRBD2 | CASTRDWTSDLTGELFF | TGTGCCAGCACCAGAGATTGGACTAGCGACCTCACCGGGGAGCTGTTTTTT
TRBJ2-1 | NA | TRBV5-1 | TRBD1 | CASSAGQGGNEQFF | TGCGCCAGCAGCGCCGGACAGGGAGGTAATGAGCAGTTCTTC
TRBJ1-2 | NA | TRBV11-2 | TRBD1 | CASSSFTPYRGDGYGYTF | TGTGCCAGCAGCTCATTCACCCCTTACAGGGGAGATGGCTATGGCTACACCTTC
TRBJ1-2 | NA | TRBV4-3 | TRBD1 | CASSHPVRSGQGLGGYTF | TGCGCCAGCAGCCATCCAGTGCGATCGGGACAGGGTTTGGGTGGCTACACCTTC
TRBJ2-1 | NA | TRBV7-6 | NA | CASSPSGGGAAYNEQFF | TGTGCCAGCAGCCCCTCGGGCGGAGGGGCGGCCTACAATGAGCAGTTCTTC
TRBJ2-1 | NA | TRBV3-1/TRBV3-2 | TRBD2 | CASSQESAGALYNEQFF | TGTGCCAGCAGCCAAGAGTCCGCGGGAGCCTTGTACAATGAGCAGTTCTTC
TRBJ1-3 | few | TRBV5-5 | NA | CASSLYIPGTSGNTIYF | TGTGCCAGCAGCTTATACATCCCCGGGACCTCTGGAAACACCATATATTTT
TRBJ2-5 | once | TRBV12-3/TRBV12-4 | NA | CASTLGLKETQYF | TGTGCCAGCACCTTGGGACTTAAAGAGACCCAGTACTTC
TRBJ2-4 | NA | TRBV10-3 | NA | CAISDSVSKNIQYF | TGTGCCATCAGTGACAGTGTCTCCAAAAACATTCAGTACTTC
TRBJ1-2 | NA | TRBV11-2 | TRBD1 | CASSQAAGQGNNGYTF | TGTGCCAGCAGCCAGGCGGCCGGACAGGGGAACAATGGCTACACCTTC
TRBJ2-5 | NA | TRBV5-1 | TRBD2 | CASSLTTSGRETQYF | TGCGCCAGCAGCCTAACGACTAGCGGGAGGGAGACCCAGTACTTC
TRBJ1-6 | NA | TRBV4-1 | NA | CASSQAQGANSPLHF | TGCGCCAGCAGCCAAGCACAGGGTGCTAATTCACCCCTCCACTTT
TRBJ2-7 | NA | TRBV4-3 | NA | CASSQQPGVGAYEQYF | TGCGCCAGCAGCCAACAACCCGGGGTGGGAGCCTACGAGCAGTACTTC
TRBJ1-1 | NA | TRBV2 | TRBD1 | CASSGLTGFISEAFF | TGTGCCAGCAGTGGGCTGACAGGGTTTATCTCTGAAGCTTTCTTT
TRBJ1-4 | NA | TRBV15 | TRBD1 | CATSRAGGGVEEKLFF | TGTGCCACCAGCAGAGCAGGGGGAGGGGTTGAGGAAAAACTGTTTTTT
TRBJ2-2 | NA | TRBV4-3 | NA | CASSQAYVAGELFF | TGCGCCAGCAGCCAAGCCTATGTCGCCGGGGAGCTGTTTTTT
TRBJ2-7 | NA | TRBV3-1/TRBV3-2 | NA | CASSQGPGPYEQYF | TGTGCCAGCAGCCAAGGGCCTGGGCCTTACGAGCAGTACTTC
TRBJ1-6 | NA | TRBV10-3 | TRBD1 | CAISDPRQGRSYNSPLHF | TGTGCCATCAGTGATCCCCGACAGGGTCGATCCTATAATTCACCCCTCCACTTT
TRBJ1-2 | NA | TRBV15 | NA | CATSIDLNYGYTF | TGTGCCACCAGCATAGACTTGAACTATGGCTACACCTTC
TRBJ1-6 | NA | TRBV7-2 | NA | CASSFPSGQPGAPLHF | TGTGCCAGCAGCTTCCCCTCCGGACAGCCAGGGGCACCCCTCCACTTT
TRBJ1-1 | NA | TRBV4-3 | TRBD1 | CASSPQVDRVGTEAFF | TGCGCCAGCAGCCCACAAGTAGACAGGGTGGGCACTGAAGCTTTCTTT
TRBJ1-1 | NA | TRBV21-1 | NA | CASSIIPGERGNTEAFF | TGTGCCAGCAGCATCATCCCGGGGGAAAGAGGGAACACTGAAGCTTTCTTT
TRBJ2-1 | NA | TRBV28 | NA | CASSLGYGYEQFF | TGTGCCAGCAGTTTAGGGTACGGTTACGAGCAGTTCTTC
TRBJ1-1 | once | TRBV19 | NA | CASSIVERTPNTEAFF | TGTGCCAGTAGTATAGTCGAAAGGACCCCGAACACTGAAGCTTTCTTT
TRBJ2-5 | NA | TRBV7-9 | NA | CASSLGRGQETQYF | TGTGCCAGCAGCTTAGGGAGGGGCCAAGAGACCCAGTACTTC
TRBJ1-4 | few | TRBV28 | NA | CASSLYGDFNEKLFF | TGTGCCAGCAGTTTATATGGGGACTTTAATGAAAAACTGTTTTTT
TRBJ2-3 | NA | TRBV6-5 | TRBD1 | CATAARGRGTDTQYF | TGTGCCACCGCTGCTAGGGGGCGAGGGACAGATACGCAGTATTTT
TRBJ1-1 | NA | TRBV9 | TRBD1 | CASGGQGGAEAFF | TGTGCCAGCGGGGGACAGGGGGGCGCTGAAGCTTTCTTT
TRBJ2-2 | NA | TRBV5-1 | NA | CASSPTQHTGELFF | TGCGCCAGCAGTCCTACGCAGCACACCGGGGAGCTGTTTTTT
TRBJ2-3 | NA | TRBV4-2 | NA | CASSQDLARTDTQYF | TGTGCCAGCAGCCAAGATCTAGCTCGCACAGATACGCAGTATTTT
TRBJ2-7 | NA | TRBV27 | NA | CASSLGGGYEQYF | TGTGCCAGCAGTTTGGGTGGGGGCTACGAGCAGTACTTC
TRBJ2-1 | NA | TRBV9 | TRBD2 | CASSRLAGGSFSNEQFF | TGTGCCAGCAGTAGACTAGCGGGAGGTTCATTCAGCAATGAGCAGTTCTTC
TRBJ1-5 | NA | TRBV5-1 | TRBD1 | CASSLEGAGQPQHF | TGCGCCAGCAGCTTGGAGGGGGCCGGTCAGCCCCAGCATTTT
TRBJ1-5 | NA | TRBV5-1 | NA | CASSLAGDQPQHF | TGCGCCAGCAGCTTGGCGGGTGATCAGCCCCAGCATTTT
TRBJ2-1 | NA | TRBV6-6 | NA | CASRRDPNEQFF | TGTGCCAGCAGGAGAGACCCCAATGAGCAGTTCTTC
TRBJ2-7 | NA | TRBV12-5 | NA | CASARGDFASYEQYF | TGTGCTAGTGCTAGAGGGGACTTTGCATCCTACGAGCAGTACTTC
TRBJ2-2 | few | TRBV7-3 | NA | CASSLGQGLTGELFF | TGTGCCAGCAGCTTAGGGCAGGGACTCACCGGGGAGCTGTTTTTT
TRBJ1-5 | once | TRBV2 | TRBD1 | CASRGTGNQPQHF | TGTGCCAGCAGGGGGACAGGGAATCAGCCCCAGCATTTT
TRBJ1-5 | once | TRBV6-2/TRBV6-3 | NA | CASSYLRGANQPQHF | TGTGCCAGCAGTTATCTTAGGGGAGCAAATCAGCCCCAGCATTTT
TRBJ1-2 | NA | TRBV6-2/TRBV6-3 | NA | CASSYQGNTGYTF | TGTGCCAGCAGTTACCAGGGTAATACTGGCTACACCTTC
TRBJ2-7 | NA | TRBV30 | NA | CAWSPLGEDQYF | TGTGCCTGGAGTCCACTTGGGGAAGATCAGTACTTC
TRBJ2-5 | few | TRBV6-5 | TRBD2 | CASRLLAGQETQYF | TGTGCCAGCAGACTACTAGCGGGCCAAGAGACCCAGTACTTC